The 3 T cell receptor beta chains reported below all come from one sample, sequenced in a study of T cell responses to AZD1222 COVID-19 vaccine. Libraries were prepared by immunoSEQ multiplex PCR; TCRdb keeps only in-frame clonotypes and omits some of them. Among about 140,000 clones listed, around 92% were seen once. Sequenced here: peripheral blood, sampled 28 days after the second AZD1222 dose. The receptors originated from an adult who received the AZD1222 COVID-19 vaccine.

V is TRBV6-5 and J is TRBJ1-2, with no clear D. The CDR3 spans 16 residues. V was cut by 0 bases and J by 0 bases, with 11 bases left in between. CDR1 MNHEY and CDR2 SVGAGI come from the germline V gene. CDR3 protein: CASSYSRHETNYGYTF. The CDR3 DNA follows: TGTGCCAGCAGTTACTCGAGGCATGAAACTAACTATGGCTACACCTTC.

This sequence joins TRBV2 and TRBJ2-6; 13 bases line up with TRBD2. Trimming removed 6 bases from V and 1 base from J; junction bases left unmatched: 3. The CDR3 runs 17 residues. Germline loops: CDR1 SNHLY, CDR2 FYNNEI. The CDR3 DNA sequence: TGTGCCAGCAGCGGACTAGCGGGAGTGTCTGGGGCCAACGTCCTGACTTTC. It encodes CASSGLAGVSGANVLTF.

This sequence joins TRBV28 and TRBJ2-5; 7 bases agree with TRBD1. CDR3 length: 14 amino acids. Germline CDR1 reads MDHEN; CDR2 reads SYDVKM. Trimming at V came to 7 bases and at J to 1 base, leaving 6 bases not matched to a gene. The CDR3 DNA reads as TGTGCCAGCACCGGACAGGACTTCCAAGAGACCCAGTACTTC. Encoded protein: CASTGQDFQETQYF.